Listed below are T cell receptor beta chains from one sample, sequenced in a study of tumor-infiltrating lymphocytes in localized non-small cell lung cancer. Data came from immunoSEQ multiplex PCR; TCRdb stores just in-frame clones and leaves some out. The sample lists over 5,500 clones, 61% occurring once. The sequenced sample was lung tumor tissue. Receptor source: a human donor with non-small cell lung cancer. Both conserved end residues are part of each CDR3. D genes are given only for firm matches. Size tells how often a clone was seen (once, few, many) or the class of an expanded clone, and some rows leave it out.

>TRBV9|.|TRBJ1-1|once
CASSDQLSTGITEAFF
TGTGCCAGCAGCGACCAACTTTCCACAGGGATCACTGAAGCTTTCTTT
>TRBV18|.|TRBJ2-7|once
CASSPQGVDRGMYF
TGTGCCAGCTCACCCCAAGGGGTGGACAGAGGCATGTACTTC
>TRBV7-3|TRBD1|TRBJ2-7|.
CASSPRAGGEQYF
TGTGCCAGCAGCCCCCGGGCAGGGGGCGAGCAGTACTTC
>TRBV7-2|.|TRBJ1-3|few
CASSSQGTGNTIYF
TGTGCCAGCAGCTCGCAGGGAACTGGAAACACCATATATTTT
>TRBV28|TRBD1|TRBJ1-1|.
CASSLGGPTGGNTEAFF
TGTGCCAGCAGCCTCGGTGGGCCTACAGGGGGCAACACTGAAGCTTTCTTT
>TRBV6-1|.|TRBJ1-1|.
CASRQGNVEAFF
TGTGCCAGCAGGCAGGGTAACGTGGAAGCTTTCTTT
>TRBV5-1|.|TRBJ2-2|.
CASSLRDTNTGELFF
TGCGCCAGCAGCTTGAGGGACACGAACACCGGGGAGCTGTTTTTT
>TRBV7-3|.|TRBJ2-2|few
CASSPGPRGYAGELFF
TGTGCCAGCAGCCCGGGACCGAGAGGGTACGCCGGGGAGCTGTTTTTT
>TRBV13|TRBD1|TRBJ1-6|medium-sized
CASSKDRVYNSPLHF
TGTGCCAGCAGCAAGGACAGGGTCTATAATTCACCCCTCCACTTT
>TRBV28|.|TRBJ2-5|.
CASSAWNQETQYF
TGTGCCAGCAGTGCATGGAACCAAGAGACCCAGTACTTC
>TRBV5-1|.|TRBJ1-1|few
CASTGGGSMNTEAFF
TGCGCCAGCACCGGGGGGGGGAGCATGAACACTGAAGCTTTCTTT
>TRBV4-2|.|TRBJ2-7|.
CASSRGGGEFDEQYF
TGTGCCAGCAGCCGAGGGGGGGGCGAATTCGACGAGCAGTACTTC
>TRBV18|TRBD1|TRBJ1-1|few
CASSIALSGTGNTEAFF
TGTGCCAGCTCAATTGCACTATCCGGGACAGGGAACACTGAAGCTTTCTTT